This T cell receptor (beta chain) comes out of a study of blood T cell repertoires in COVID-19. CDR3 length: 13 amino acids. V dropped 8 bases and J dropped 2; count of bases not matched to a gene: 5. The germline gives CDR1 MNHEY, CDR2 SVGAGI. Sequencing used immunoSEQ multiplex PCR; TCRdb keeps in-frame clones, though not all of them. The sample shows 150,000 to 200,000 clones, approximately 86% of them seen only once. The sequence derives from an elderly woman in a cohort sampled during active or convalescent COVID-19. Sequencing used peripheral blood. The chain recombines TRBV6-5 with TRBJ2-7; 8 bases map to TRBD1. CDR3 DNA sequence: TGTGCCAGCGGGAGGACAGGGCCCTACGAGCAGTACGTC. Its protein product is CASGRTGPYEQYV.